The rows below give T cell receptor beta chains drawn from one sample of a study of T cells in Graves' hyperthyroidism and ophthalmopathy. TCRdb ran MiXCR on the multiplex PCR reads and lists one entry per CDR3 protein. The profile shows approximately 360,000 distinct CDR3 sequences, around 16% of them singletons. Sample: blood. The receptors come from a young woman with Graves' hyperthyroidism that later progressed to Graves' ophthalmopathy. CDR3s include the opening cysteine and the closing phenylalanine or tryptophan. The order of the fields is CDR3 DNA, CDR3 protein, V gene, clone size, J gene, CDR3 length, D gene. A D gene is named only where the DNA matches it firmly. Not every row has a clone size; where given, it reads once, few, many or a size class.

CDR3 DNA: TGCAGTGGTCGGGAGGTTCCCCGCTACGAGCAGTACTTC; CDR3 protein: CSGREVPRYEQYF; V gene: TRBV20-1; clone size: many; J gene: TRBJ2-7; CDR3 length: 13; D gene: TRBD2
CDR3 DNA: TGTGCCAGCAGCTCCGCCCTAACTAGCGGGAGATGGGGTGAGCAGTTCTTC; CDR3 protein: CASSSALTSGRWGEQFF; V gene: TRBV11-2; clone size: many; J gene: TRBJ2-1; CDR3 length: 17; D gene: TRBD2
CDR3 DNA: TGTGCCAGCAGCTTAACGAGGGCAGGGTGGGACGAGCAGTACTTC; CDR3 protein: CASSLTRAGWDEQYF; V gene: TRBV7-9; clone size: -; J gene: TRBJ2-7; CDR3 length: 15; D gene: -
CDR3 DNA: TGTGCCAGCAGCTTAGAGGCGGGCGCAGATACGCAGTATTTT; CDR3 protein: CASSLEAGADTQYF; V gene: TRBV7-2; clone size: many; J gene: TRBJ2-3; CDR3 length: 14; D gene: -
CDR3 DNA: TGTGCCAGCACCCGGGGGGCCTCCTACGAGCAGTACTTC; CDR3 protein: CASTRGASYEQYF; V gene: TRBV6-1; clone size: -; J gene: TRBJ2-7; CDR3 length: 13; D gene: -
CDR3 DNA: TGTGCCAGCAGCGTAGCTGGCAACTACGAGCAGTACTTC; CDR3 protein: CASSVAGNYEQYF; V gene: TRBV9; clone size: few; J gene: TRBJ2-7; CDR3 length: 13; D gene: -
CDR3 DNA: TGCAGTGCAATGACCGGGACTAGCGGGGGTAATGAGCAGTTCTTC; CDR3 protein: CSAMTGTSGGNEQFF; V gene: TRBV20-1; clone size: few; J gene: TRBJ2-1; CDR3 length: 15; D gene: TRBD2
CDR3 DNA: TGTGCCAGCAGCGTAACTGACAGGGCCCACTACAATGAGCAGTTCTTC; CDR3 protein: CASSVTDRAHYNEQFF; V gene: TRBV3-1; clone size: -; J gene: TRBJ2-1; CDR3 length: 16; D gene: TRBD1
CDR3 DNA: TGTGCCAGCGACCGTCGACAGGTGGCGCCTAACGAGCAGTACTTC; CDR3 protein: CASDRRQVAPNEQYF; V gene: TRBV2; clone size: many; J gene: TRBJ2-7; CDR3 length: 15; D gene: -
CDR3 DNA: TGTGCTAGCAGCTCAGGACTAGAAAGGACCACCGGGGAGCTGTTTTTT; CDR3 protein: CASSSGLERTTGELFF; V gene: TRBV7-7; clone size: -; J gene: TRBJ2-2; CDR3 length: 16; D gene: TRBD2
CDR3 DNA: TGTGCCAGCTGTGTGACCGGGGGGGAGCTGTTTTTT; CDR3 protein: CASCVTGGELFF; V gene: TRBV27; clone size: few; J gene: TRBJ2-2; CDR3 length: 12; D gene: -
CDR3 DNA: TGTGCCAGCAGTCCCTCCTGGACTAGCGGGAGGTCAGATACGCAGTATTTT; CDR3 protein: CASSPSWTSGRSDTQYF; V gene: TRBV27; clone size: many; J gene: TRBJ2-3; CDR3 length: 17; D gene: TRBD2
CDR3 DNA: TGTGCCAGCAGATCGGGCGGGACCTACAATGAGCAGTTCTTC; CDR3 protein: CASRSGGTYNEQFF; V gene: TRBV28; clone size: many; J gene: TRBJ2-1; CDR3 length: 14; D gene: -
CDR3 DNA: TGTGCCAGCAGCTTAAGGGGCGGGAGTGAGAATGAGCAGTTCTTC; CDR3 protein: CASSLRGGSENEQFF; V gene: TRBV7-2; clone size: -; J gene: TRBJ2-1; CDR3 length: 15; D gene: TRBD2
CDR3 DNA: TGTGCCAGCAGTTACTCGATCGGAGCGGGCTATGGCTACACCTTC; CDR3 protein: CASSYSIGAGYGYTF; V gene: TRBV6-5; clone size: many; J gene: TRBJ1-2; CDR3 length: 15; D gene: -
CDR3 DNA: TGTGCCAGCAGTTACGGCGGGCCGGTTGAGCAGTACTTC; CDR3 protein: CASSYGGPVEQYF; V gene: TRBV6-2/TRBV6-3; clone size: many; J gene: TRBJ2-7; CDR3 length: 13; D gene: -
CDR3 DNA: TGTGCCAGCAGCCCCGGGACTAGCGGGAGCCTGGGGGAGACCCAGTACTTC; CDR3 protein: CASSPGTSGSLGETQYF; V gene: TRBV28; clone size: -; J gene: TRBJ2-5; CDR3 length: 17; D gene: TRBD2
CDR3 DNA: TGTGCCAGCAGTTTAGGTCCTAACCCAACCTACGAGCAGTACTTC; CDR3 protein: CASSLGPNPTYEQYF; V gene: TRBV27; clone size: many; J gene: TRBJ2-7; CDR3 length: 15; D gene: -
CDR3 DNA: TGTGCCAGCAGCCCCCATAAGCGGACCTTCTCCTACGAGCAGTACTTC; CDR3 protein: CASSPHKRTFSYEQYF; V gene: TRBV28; clone size: many; J gene: TRBJ2-7; CDR3 length: 16; D gene: -
CDR3 DNA: TGTGCCAGCAGTAGAGGTAGTGCGACTGAAGCTTTCTTT; CDR3 protein: CASSRGSATEAFF; V gene: TRBV6-2/TRBV6-3; clone size: many; J gene: TRBJ1-1; CDR3 length: 13; D gene: -
CDR3 DNA: TGTGCCTGGAGGCGGGACGGACCGAACACTGAAGCTTTCTTT; CDR3 protein: CAWRRDGPNTEAFF; V gene: TRBV30; clone size: many; J gene: TRBJ1-1; CDR3 length: 14; D gene: -
CDR3 DNA: TGTGCCAGCAGTACCTCCGGGACGGGGCCCTACAATGAGCAGTTCTTC; CDR3 protein: CASSTSGTGPYNEQFF; V gene: TRBV27; clone size: -; J gene: TRBJ2-1; CDR3 length: 16; D gene: -
CDR3 DNA: TGCAGTGCCAGTATCCAGGCCGATCAGCCCCAGCATTTT; CDR3 protein: CSASIQADQPQHF; V gene: TRBV20-1; clone size: many; J gene: TRBJ1-5; CDR3 length: 13; D gene: -
CDR3 DNA: TGCAGCGTTGAAGACCAAACAGGGGGCTATGGCTACACCTTC; CDR3 protein: CSVEDQTGGYGYTF; V gene: TRBV29-1; clone size: many; J gene: TRBJ1-2; CDR3 length: 14; D gene: TRBD1
CDR3 DNA: TGTGCCAGCAGTTTTTCGCCCCAAGACCAGCATTTT; CDR3 protein: CASSFSPQDQHF; V gene: TRBV28; clone size: -; J gene: TRBJ1-5; CDR3 length: 12; D gene: -
CDR3 DNA: TGTGCCAGCAGCCGGGACAGGGAGGAGACCCAGCACTTC; CDR3 protein: CASSRDREETQHF; V gene: TRBV6-4; clone size: once; J gene: TRBJ2-5; CDR3 length: 13; D gene: TRBD1
CDR3 DNA: TGCAGCGCGGCCGGGACAGGGGCTTCTTCTGGGGCCAACGTCCTGACTTTC; CDR3 protein: CSAAGTGASSGANVLTF; V gene: TRBV29-1; clone size: few; J gene: TRBJ2-6; CDR3 length: 17; D gene: TRBD1
CDR3 DNA: TGTGCCAGCAGCCAAACCGGACTAGCGGTGTCCGTATACACAGATACGCAGTATTTT; CDR3 protein: CASSQTGLAVSVYTDTQYF; V gene: TRBV7-2; clone size: -; J gene: TRBJ2-3; CDR3 length: 19; D gene: TRBD2
CDR3 DNA: TGTGCCAGCACTCCGACAGGGATAACCTACGAGCAGTACTTC; CDR3 protein: CASTPTGITYEQYF; V gene: TRBV28; clone size: many; J gene: TRBJ2-7; CDR3 length: 14; D gene: TRBD1
CDR3 DNA: TGCAGTGCTGCACCGGGACTAGCTGGGGGGACCCAGTACTTC; CDR3 protein: CSAAPGLAGGTQYF; V gene: TRBV20-1; clone size: many; J gene: TRBJ2-5; CDR3 length: 14; D gene: TRBD2
CDR3 DNA: TGTGCCTGGAAGGTCAGCGTGGGAGCTTTCTTT; CDR3 protein: CAWKVSVGAFF; V gene: TRBV30; clone size: many; J gene: TRBJ1-1; CDR3 length: 11; D gene: -
CDR3 DNA: TGTGCCAGCACCTCGGGGACAGGTCTCAACACAGATACGCAGTATTTT; CDR3 protein: CASTSGTGLNTDTQYF; V gene: TRBV3-1; clone size: many; J gene: TRBJ2-3; CDR3 length: 16; D gene: TRBD1